The 10 T cell receptor beta chains below all came from one sample that was sequenced in a study of cytomegalovirus exposure and HLA in healthy donors. The primer mix had 60 Vbeta and 13 Jbeta primers. Assay: immunoSEQ multiplex PCR; the TCRdb copy retains only in-frame clones and omits some. Here the sample spans 200,000 or so clones, under 85% being singletons. Sequencing was done on a sample of PBMCs. The receptors derive from a man aged 50 to 60 in good health and CMV-seronegative.

V gene TRBV19 combines with J gene TRBJ2-3, with 8 bases that match TRBD2. J was trimmed by 3 bases and V by 7 bases; bases with no gene match: 9. Germline values: CDR1 LNHDA, CDR2 SQIVND (reference sequence). This CDR3 has 15 residues. The CDR3 loop reads CASTSGGGRTDTQYF. The DNA of the CDR3 is TGTGCCAGTACCTCGGGGGGCGGGAGGACAGATACGCAGTATTTT.

The chain has TRBV19 and TRBJ2-1, with TRBD2 matching 10 bases. The germline V gene has CDR1 LNHDA and CDR2 SQIVND (reference sequence). V was clipped by 7 bases and J by 0 bases; unmatched bases: 3. CDR3 length: 15 residues. CDR3 region: CASTPSGSSYNEQFF. Written as DNA, the CDR3 is TGTGCCAGTACCCCTAGCGGGAGCTCCTACAATGAGCAGTTCTTC. Combining the CDR3 with reference TRBV19 and TRBJ2-1 gives the whole variable domain DGGITQSPKYLFRKEGQNVTLSCEQNLNHDAMYWYRQDPGQGLRLIYYSQIVNDFQKGDIAEGYSVSREKKESFPLTVTSAQKNPTAFYLCASTPSGSSYNEQFFGPGTRLTVL.

The chain employs TRBV2 and TRBJ2-2; the D gene is possibly TRBD2 (6 bases). V was clipped by 5 bases and J by 1 base, with 11 bases between them. The CDR3 is made up of 15 amino acids. Per germline, CDR1 SNHLY and CDR2 FYNNEI. As DNA, the CDR3 is TGTGCCAGCAGTCGTAGCGGAGTGAACACCGGGGAGCTGTTTTTT. Protein product: CASSRSGVNTGELFF.

The rearrangement links TRBV11-1 to TRBJ2-2; TRBD2 is a possible D gene (5 bases). The CDR3 length is 15 residues. CDR1 SGHAT and CDR2 FQDESV come from the germline V gene (reference sequence). V lost 7 bases and J 0 bases, leaving 12 bases between the germline ends. The CDR3 spells CASTTWRSNTGELFF. The DNA of the CDR3 is TGTGCCAGCACCACCTGGAGGTCGAACACCGGGGAGCTGTTTTTT.

Of note for this clone: The same CDR3 also results from other DNA sequences found in this sample. The rearrangement uses TRBV5-1 and TRBJ1-6; D ambiguous. This CDR3 is built from 14 residues. The germline V gene has CDR1 SGHRS and CDR2 YFSETQ. Trimming shortened V by 0 bases and J by 4 bases, and 5 bases separated the two germline ends. The CDR3 DNA is TGCGCCAGCAGCTTGGACAGTTATAATTCACCCCTCCACTTT. This gives the protein CASSLDSYNSPLHF.

The genes are TRBV2 and TRBJ1-2; a possible D gene is TRBD1 (5 bases). Germline lookup yields CDR1 SNHLY and CDR2 FYNNEI. This CDR3 region has 15 residues. The germline V and J ends were trimmed by 1 base and 8 bases, with 17 bases remaining between them. In DNA form, the CDR3 reads TGTGCCAGCAGTGAAGAACAGGCCCTAACTCGGGGCTACACCTTC. It encodes CASSEEQALTRGYTF.

A word on this clone: Here the CDR3 omits its conserved ending phenylalanine or tryptophan, so a read error is the likely source. The rearrangement uses TRBV7-9 and TRBJ2-7; D remains unclear. CDR1 is SEHNR, CDR2 FQNEAQ, per germline (reference sequence). The CDR3 loop spans 12 amino acids. Trimming took 4 bases from V and 10 from J, leaving 14 bases between them. The CDR3 region is CASSSPSSFQYL. For the CDR3, the DNA is TGTGCCAGCAGCTCTCCCTCTAGTTTTCAGTACCTC.

This clone came up a few times. The gene calls are TRBV7-3 and TRBJ1-2; no clear D gene. Per germline, CDR1 SGHTA and CDR2 FQGTGA. This CDR3 contains 12 residues. V lost 5 bases and J lost 9, with 13 bases in between. This CDR3 reads CASSNVRESYTF. Written as DNA, the CDR3 is TGTGCCAGCAGCAATGTCCGGGAAAGCTACACCTTC. Filled out from reference TRBV7-3 and TRBJ1-2, the complete variable domain reads GAGVSQTPSNKVTEKGKYVELRCDPISGHTALYWYRQSLGQGPEFLIYFQGTGAADDSGLPNDRFFAVRPEGSVSTLKIQRTERGDSAVYLCASSNVRESYTFGSGTRLTVV.

This chain links TRBV7-2 with TRBJ2-5; 10 bases agree with TRBD2. The DNA end is more similar to TRBJ2-7, so the J call may be wrong. This CDR3 region has 14 residues. Germline CDR1 SGHTA, CDR2 FQGNSA. Written as DNA, the CDR3 is TGTGCCAGCAGCTTAGCTAGCGGGAGGTACGAGCAGTACTTC. Translating it yields CASSLASGRYEQYF.

This chain connects TRBV4-2 to TRBJ2-7; D unclear. Germline V gives CDR1 LGHNA, CDR2 YNFKEQ. With 0 bases removed from V and 0 bases from J, the gap between germline ends came to 9 bases. The CDR3 contains 15 residues. The CDR3 DNA reads TGTGCCAGCAGCCAAGATGACGCTAGCTCCTACGAGCAGTACTTC. It yields the protein CASSQDDASSYEQYF.